The 10 T cell receptor beta chains reported below all come from one sample, sequenced in a study of cytotoxic CD8 clonotypes in ibrutinib-treated CLL. Repertoires were generated with immunoSEQ multiplex PCR, while TCRdb's copy carries only in-frame clones and drops some. This table holds more than 85,000 clones, 77% found once. Sequencing was performed on PBMCs, taken after 24 months of ibrutinib treatment. Receptors originate from a human donor with chronic lymphocytic leukemia.

The V gene is TRBV9, the J gene TRBJ2-3; the match to TRBD2 covers 9 bases. The CDR3 runs 16 residues. Trimming removed 0 bases from V and 3 bases from J; junction bases left unmatched: 5. The germline V gene has CDR1 SGDLS and CDR2 YYNGEE. The CDR3 here is CASSVGAGGRTDTQYF. In DNA, the CDR3 is TGTGCCAGCAGCGTAGGAGCGGGAGGACGAACAGATACGCAGTATTTT. The full variable domain, in which reference TRBV9 and TRBJ2-3 provide the parts outside the CDR3, is DSGVTQTPKHLITATGQRVTLRCSPRSGDLSVYWYQQSLDQGLQFLIQYYNGEERAKGNILERFSAQQFPDLHSELNLSSLELGDSALYFCASSVGAGGRTDTQYFGPGTRLTVL.

The rearrangement joins TRBV5-1 to TRBJ2-1; 10 bases line up with TRBD1. With V trimmed by 5 bases and J by 7 bases, 15 bases remained unmatched. The CDR3 is 17 amino acids. The germline CDR1 and CDR2 sequences are SGHRS and YFSETQ. The DNA for the CDR3 is TGCGCCAGCAGTCTCCGGGACAGGGGAGAGTGGTTAAATGAGCAGTTCTTC. Its translation is CASSLRDRGEWLNEQFF.

The gene calls are TRBV27 and TRBJ2-2; D assignment may be TRBD1 or TRBD2 (5 bases each). Trimming removed 2 bases at V and 1 base at J, with 11 bases between. Germline V CDR1 and CDR2: MNHEY, SMNVEV (reference sequence). This CDR3 comprises 16 residues. The CDR3 spells CASSLGGTGNTGELFF. CDR3 bases: TGTGCCAGCAGTTTAGGTGGGACGGGGAACACCGGGGAGCTGTTTTTT.

This chain joins TRBV19 and TRBJ2-1; D remains unclear. The CDR3 is made up of 15 amino acids. Trimming pared 3 bases from V and 2 bases from J, leaving 11 bases between. The germline CDR1 and CDR2 sequences are LNHDA and SQIVND (reference sequence). The CDR3 region is CASSIRQNTYNEQFF. The CDR3 region has the DNA TGTGCCAGTAGTATCCGCCAGAATACCTACAATGAGCAGTTCTTC.

The V call is TRBV19, the J call TRBJ2-7; D is undetermined. The CDR3 is 13 residues long. Trimming removed 1 base from V and 8 bases from J, with 12 bases in between. Germline V lookup: CDR1 LNHDA, CDR2 SQIVND (reference sequence). CDR3 DNA: TGTGCCAGTAGTATAGCCCCACAGCAGAAGCAGTACTTC. Amino acid sequence: CASSIAPQQKQYF. Supplemented by reference TRBV19 and TRBJ2-7, the full variable domain reads DGGITQSPKYLFRKEGQNVTLSCEQNLNHDAMYWYRQDPGQGLRLIYYSQIVNDFQKGDIAEGYSVSREKKESFPLTVTSAQKNPTAFYLCASSIAPQQKQYFGPGTRLTVT.

This clone has a handful of counts. CDR3 region: CASSLGRGNGQYF. The CDR3, as DNA: TGCGCCAGCAGCTTGGGTCGGGGAAATGGGCAGTACTTC. The gene calls are TRBV5-1 and TRBJ2-7; possible D gene TRBD2, 5 bases. The germline CDR1 and CDR2 sequences are SGHRS and YFSETQ. The CDR3 spans 13 residues. V lost 0 bases and J lost 9, with 13 bases in between.

V gene TRBV18 combines with J gene TRBJ2-2, with 8 bases that match TRBD1. Losses at the gene ends were 3 bases for V and 5 bases for J; bases not matched to a gene: 11. The CDR3 spans 17 residues. In germline, CDR1 is KGHSH, CDR2 LQKENI. As DNA, the CDR3 is TGTGCCAGCTCACCTCCGGCCCAGGGGGCCGGAACCGGGGAGCTGTTTTTT. Its protein is CASSPPAQGAGTGELFF.

Note on this clone: Sequence at one end of the junction differs from germline and may be a read error. The V call is TRBV5-4, the J call TRBJ1-1; no reliable D call. The CDR3 contains 11 residues. The V gene's germline CDR1 is SGHNT and CDR2 YYREEE (reference sequence). CDR3 sequence (DNA): TGTGCCAGCAGCTTGAACACCGAAGCTTTCTTT. Protein sequence: CASSLNTEAFF.

This chain links TRBV6-6 with TRBJ2-7; 8 positions match TRBD1. The CDR3 is 12 residues long. Unmatched junction bases numbered 3, after V lost 8 bases and J lost 3 bases. Germline assignment: CDR1 MNHNY and CDR2 SVGAGI (reference sequence). Here the CDR3 reads CASAGGDYEQYF. The CDR3 nucleotides are TGTGCCAGCGCAGGGGGCGACTACGAGCAGTACTTC.

The chain links TRBV27 to TRBJ2-4, with unresolved D. From germline, CDR1 is MNHEY and CDR2 SMNVEV (reference sequence). The CDR3 has 12 residues. V was cut by 3 bases and J by 8 bases, with 8 bases left in between. In nucleotides, the CDR3 is TGTGCCAGCAGTTTGCCGACCTACATTCAGTACTTC. This translates into CASSLPTYIQYF.